This T cell receptor beta chain emerged from a study of blood T cell repertoires in COVID-19. The method was immunoSEQ multiplex PCR; TCRdb's version includes in-frame clones alone and lacks a portion of them. The sample lists 200,000 or so clones, roughly 79% occurring once. V lost 4 bases and J lost 9, with 19 bases in between. Germline CDR1 is LGHDT and CDR2 is YNNKEL (reference sequence). There are 15 residues in the CDR3. The TCR originated in a man between 60 and 75 years old with active or convalescent COVID-19. Sequenced material: peripheral blood. The chain couples TRBV3-1 (or the pseudogene TRBV3-2) to TRBJ2-1; TRBD2 is a possible D gene (6 bases). The CDR3 nucleotides are TGTGCCAGCAGCCTCCGACTAGTCCCCGGTGGTGAGCAGTTCTTC. It translates to CASSLRLVPGGEQFF.